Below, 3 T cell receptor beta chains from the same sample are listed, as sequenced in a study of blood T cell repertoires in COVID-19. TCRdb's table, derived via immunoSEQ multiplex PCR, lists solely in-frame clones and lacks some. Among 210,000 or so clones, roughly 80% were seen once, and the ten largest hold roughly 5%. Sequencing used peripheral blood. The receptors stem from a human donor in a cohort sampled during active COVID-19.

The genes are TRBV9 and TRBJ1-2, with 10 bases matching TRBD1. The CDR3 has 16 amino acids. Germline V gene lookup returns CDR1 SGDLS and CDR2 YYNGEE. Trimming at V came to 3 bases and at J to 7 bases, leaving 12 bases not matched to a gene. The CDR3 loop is CASSARDRGFWGGYTF. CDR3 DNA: TGTGCCAGCAGCGCCCGGGACAGGGGATTCTGGGGTGGCTACACCTTC. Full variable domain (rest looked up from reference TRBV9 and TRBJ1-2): DSGVTQTPKHLITATGQRVTLRCSPRSGDLSVYWYQQSLDQGLQFLIQYYNGEERAKGNILERFSAQQFPDLHSELNLSSLELGDSALYFCASSARDRGFWGGYTFGSGTRLTVV.

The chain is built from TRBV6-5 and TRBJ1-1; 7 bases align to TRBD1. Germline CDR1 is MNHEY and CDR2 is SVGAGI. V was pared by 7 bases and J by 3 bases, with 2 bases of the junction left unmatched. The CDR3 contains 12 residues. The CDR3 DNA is TGTGCCAGCACTACAGGGGACACTGAAGCTTTCTTT. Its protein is CASTTGDTEAFF.

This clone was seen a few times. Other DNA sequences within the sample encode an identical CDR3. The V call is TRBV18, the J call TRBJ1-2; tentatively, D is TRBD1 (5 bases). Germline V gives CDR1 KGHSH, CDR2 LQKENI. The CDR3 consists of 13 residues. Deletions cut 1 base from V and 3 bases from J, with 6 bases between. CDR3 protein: CASSPRGDYGYTF. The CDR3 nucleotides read TGTGCCAGCTCACCACGGGGCGACTATGGCTACACCTTC.